These 28 T cell receptor beta chains originate from one sample sequenced in a study of T cell clonality in common variable immunodeficiency. Generated by immunoSEQ multiplex PCR, the TCRdb table keeps only in-frame clones and is missing some. The sample shows around 57,000 clones, none of them appearing just once. The material sequenced was peripheral blood mononuclear cells. The receptor source for this set is a person between 18 and 75 years old in good health.

This clone has only a few counts. The observed sequence ends 3 residues before the CDR3 terminus, with the missing tail filled in from the germline J gene. The chain is built from TRBV6-1 and TRBJ2-3, with 10 bases lining up with TRBD2. The CDR3 is 18 amino acids. The J segment lost 0 bases and the V segment lost 2 bases, leaving 8 bases of the junction unmatched. Germline V gene sequence: CDR1 MNHNS, CDR2 SASEGT. The sequenced part of the CDR3 DNA is TGTGCCAGCAGTGAATCGGCTAGCGGGGGTCCTAGCACAGATACG. Translating it yields CASSESASGGPSTDT. The whole CDR3 sequence is CASSESASGGPSTDTQYF.

This clone was detected many times. CDR3 sequence: CAWSTARDGRGGEQYF. The CDR3 bases that were read are TGTGCCTGGAGTACAGCTCGTGACGGGCGGGGTGGCGAG. The chain joins TRBV30 to TRBJ2-7, with D possibly matching TRBD2 (6 bases). The read halts 3 residues ahead of the CDR3 end, with the missing end drawn from the germline J gene. Trimming shortened V by 2 bases and J by 6 bases, and 23 bases separated the two germline ends. CDR1 and CDR2 from the germline V gene are GTSNPN and SVGIG (reference sequence). The CDR3 spans 16 residues.

This clone has just a few counts. One end of the junction fails to match germline, which may point to a read error. The CDR3 extends 3 residues past the end of the read, so its final part is completed from the germline J gene. The chain recombines TRBV6-1 with TRBJ2-2; 9 nucleotides agree with TRBD2. Germline values: CDR1 MNHNS, CDR2 SASEGT. This CDR3 spans 15 amino acids. The CDR3 sequence is CACSEGLANTEELFF. The CDR3 bases that were read are TGTGCCTGCAGTGAAGGACTAGCGAACACCGAGGAG.

There are a few counts of this clone. The CDR3 extends 3 residues past the end of the read, so its final part is completed from the germline J gene. This sequence joins TRBV2 and TRBJ2-5; 7 bases are shared with TRBD2. CDR3 length equals 15 residues. The germline CDR1 and CDR2 sequences are SNHLY and FYNNEI. The ends lost 2 bases at V and 5 bases at J; junction bases unmatched: 8. The CDR3 sequence is CASSEYAGVVETQYF. The CDR3 bases that were read are TGTGCCAGCAGTGAATACGCGGGAGTCGTGGAGACC.

In its sample, this clone was seen many times. Sequencing ends 3 residues short of the CDR3 end; the germline J gene provides the rest. The J gene is TRBJ2-7, the V gene TRBV7-6, with D perhaps matching TRBD2 (7 bases). V lost 5 bases, J lost 4 bases, and 15 bases lay in between. CDR3 size: 14 residues. CDR1 is SGHVS and CDR2 is FNYEAQ in the germline V gene. CDR3 DNA, as far as it was read: TGTGCCAGCAGCCCAGGAGGGGGAGGGTACGAG. This gives the protein CASSPGGGGYE. The whole CDR3 region reads CASSPGGGGYEQYF.

Many counts were recorded for this clone. The read finishes 3 residues shy of the CDR3 end, and the germline J gene is used to complete it. V and J are TRBV20-1 and TRBJ2-2, with 8 bases fitting TRBD2. Germline V gives CDR1 DFQATT, CDR2 SNEGSKA (reference sequence). The length of the CDR3 is 15 residues. The J segment lost 6 bases and the V segment lost 6 bases, leaving 12 bases of the junction unmatched. CDR3 sequence reads: CSAMAGLELSGELFF. Partial CDR3 DNA: TGCAGTGCCATGGCGGGACTAGAACTCTCCGGGGAG.

This clone was seen ten or more times. Read coverage stops 3 residues before the CDR3 terminus; the germline J gene supplies the remainder. The gene calls are TRBV2 and TRBJ2-3; D is uncertain. The CDR3 is made up of 13 amino acids. The V end lost 4 bases, the J end lost 2 bases, and 7 bases lay between the germline ends. Per the germline V gene, CDR1 is SNHLY and CDR2 is FYNNEI. The sequenced CDR3 bases are TGTGCCAGCAGTGTTAGTATCACAGATACG. This translates into CASSVSITDT. The whole CDR3 sequence reads CASSVSITDTQYF.

This clone was seen repeatedly, ten times or more. The CDR3 end lies 3 residues beyond the end of the read and is filled in from the germline J gene. The chain combines TRBV7-9 with TRBJ2-6; no definite D call. The CDR3 runs 15 residues. Germline V lookup: CDR1 SEHNR, CDR2 FQNEAQ (reference sequence). Trimming shortened V by 1 base and J by 2 bases, and 6 bases separated the two germline ends. CDR3 DNA (partial): TGTGCCAGCAGCTTAGTGCCAGCTGGGGCCAACGTC. It yields the protein CASSLVPAGANV. The full CDR3 protein is CASSLVPAGANVLTF.

The sample holds many counts of this clone. From the germline J gene comes the end of the CDR3, since the read stops 3 residues before it. V usage is TRBV20-1 and J usage is TRBJ1-5; a weak D match, TRBD1 (5 bases). The CDR3 sequence is 13 residues long. CDR1 is DFQATT and CDR2 is SNEGSKA in the germline V gene (reference sequence). V was cut by 3 bases and J by 7 bases, with 13 bases left in between. The CDR3 reads CSARRQGGQPQHF. The sequenced CDR3 bases are TGCAGTGCTAGGAGGCAGGGAGGACAGCCC.

Many counts were recorded for this clone. With the read ending 3 residues before the CDR3 end, the germline J gene is used to fill in that end. The chain couples TRBV2 to TRBJ2-1; weak D call: TRBD2 (5 bases). This CDR3 contains 12 residues. CDR1 is SNHLY and CDR2 is FYNNEI in the germline V gene. V lost 4 bases, J lost 4 bases, and 5 bases lay in between. The part of the CDR3 DNA that was read is TGTGCCAGCAGTGGAGGGTACAATGAG. Translated: CASSGGYNE. The entire CDR3 protein reads CASSGGYNEQFF.

This clone was observed a few times. Sequencing ends 3 residues short of the CDR3 end; the germline J gene provides the rest. The chain employs TRBV19 and TRBJ2-2, with 8 bases that match TRBD1. There are 15 residues in the CDR3. Germline V lookup: CDR1 LNHDA, CDR2 SQIVND (reference sequence). The DNA read from the CDR3 is TGTGCCAGTAGCCTCCGGGACAGGCAAAATGAAAAG. The encoded protein is CASSLRDRQNEK. The full-length CDR3 reads as CASSLRDRQNEKLFF.

This clone was seen at least ten times. From the germline J gene comes the end of the CDR3, since the read stops 3 residues before it. The chain carries TRBV13 and TRBJ2-2; 13 nucleotides align to TRBD2. The V gene's germline CDR1 is PRHDT and CDR2 FYEKMQ (reference sequence). The CDR3 length is 17 residues. The V segment lost 5 bases and the J segment 5 bases; nucleotides outside the gene matches: 8. CDR3 residues: CASSELAGGPFTGELFF. The sequenced CDR3 bases are TGTGCCAGCAGCGAACTAGCGGGAGGGCCTTTTACCGGGGAG.

This clone was observed at least ten times. Read data end 3 residues before the CDR3 end; the end is taken from the germline J gene. The genes are TRBV20-1 and TRBJ2-2; 9 bases line up with TRBD1. After removal of 1 base from V and 3 bases from J, the junction contained 9 bases not matched to a gene. Germline V gene lookup returns CDR1 DFQATT and CDR2 SNEGSKA (reference sequence). This CDR3 has 17 amino acids. The covered CDR3 bases are TGCAGTGCTAGAGGTTCTCCGGGACAGGGATACACCGGGGAG. Protein product: CSARGSPGQGYTGE. The CDR3 reads in full as CSARGSPGQGYTGELFF.

This clone appeared a few times. The CDR3 bases that were read are TGTGCCAGCAGCTTCCGGGACAGGGATAGTGATCGCACAGATACG. This gives the protein CASSFRDRDSDRTDT. The full CDR3 is CASSFRDRDSDRTDTQYF. V and J are TRBV7-8 and TRBJ2-3, with 9 bases fitting TRBD1. From the germline J gene comes the end of the CDR3, since the read stops 3 residues before it. Germline-derived CDR1 and CDR2 are SGHVS and FQNEAQ. This CDR3 region has 18 residues. V gave up 3 bases and J gave up 1 base; unmatched junction bases: 11.

This clone was recorded many times. The read falls 3 residues short of the CDR3 end, and the missing part is taken from the germline J gene. V gene TRBV20-1 combines with J gene TRBJ2-7, with 8 bases lining up with TRBD1. The germline CDR1 and CDR2 sequences are DFQATT and SNEGSKA (reference sequence). With 3 bases clipped from V and 0 bases from J, the junction kept 7 bases outside the gene matches. CDR3 size: 15 residues. CDR3 bases read: TGCAGTGCTAGGACCGGACAGGGTGGCTCCTACGAG. Translated: CSARTGQGGSYE. The full CDR3 protein reads CSARTGQGGSYEQYF.

This clone occurred many times. The DNA read from the CDR3 is TGTGCCAGCAGCCAAGATTTAGCGTCTGAG. It translates to CASSQDLASE. The CDR3 reads in full as CASSQDLASEQFF. V and J are TRBV14 and TRBJ2-1, with D possibly TRBD2 on 5 matching bases. The read ends 3 residues early relative to the CDR3; the germline J gene fills the gap. V gave up 0 bases and J gave up 9 bases, with 9 bases separating them. The CDR3 totals 13 residues. CDR1 is SGHDN, CDR2 FVKESK, per germline.

This clone was recorded at least ten times. From the germline J gene comes the end of the CDR3, since the read stops 3 residues before it. The chain has TRBV5-1 and TRBJ2-7; 8 bases line up with TRBD1. In germline, CDR1 is SGHRS, CDR2 YFSETQ. Trimming took 0 bases from V and 1 from J; bases not matched to a gene: 3. This CDR3 comprises 15 residues. CDR3 loop: CASSLVQGVSYEQYF. The sequenced part of the CDR3 DNA is TGCGCCAGCAGCTTGGTACAGGGGGTATCCTACGAG.

This clone appeared many times. The CDR3 sequence: CASSPPERELSYNEQFF. The CDR3 bases that were read are TGTGCCAGCAGCCCACCGGAGCGGGAGTTATCCTACAATGAG. V gene TRBV14 combines with J gene TRBJ2-1, with TRBD2 matching 8 bases. The read terminates 3 residues ahead of where the CDR3 ends, so the germline J gene completes it. J lost 1 base, V lost 4 bases, and 9 bases had no gene match. The CDR3 length is 17 residues. Germline loops: CDR1 SGHDN, CDR2 FVKESK.

Many counts were recorded for this clone. With the read ending 3 residues before the CDR3 end, the germline J gene is used to fill in that end. The rearrangement uses TRBV29-1 and TRBJ2-1; TRBD2 is a possible D gene (5 bases). Germline CDR1 is SQVTM and CDR2 is ANQGSEA. The length of the CDR3 is 16 residues. V dropped 0 bases and J dropped 0 bases, with 12 bases sitting between them. Partial CDR3 DNA: TGCAGCGTTGAAGATGACGCGGGTAGCTCCTACAATGAG. It yields the protein CSVEDDAGSSYNE. The CDR3 reads in full as CSVEDDAGSSYNEQFF.

This clone was seen a handful of times. The sequenced fragment ends 3 residues before the CDR3 boundary, so the rest is inferred from the germline J gene. The chain links TRBV2 to TRBJ1-1, with D possibly matching TRBD1 (6 bases). Germline V gene lookup returns CDR1 SNHLY and CDR2 FYNNEI. The CDR3 sequence is 14 residues long. The V end lost 1 base, the J end lost 2 bases, and 8 bases lay between the germline ends. CDR3 protein: CASSEGQANTEAFF. The CDR3 bases that were read are TGTGCCAGCAGTGAAGGACAGGCAAACACTGAA.

This clone was seen many times. With the read ending 3 residues before the CDR3 end, the germline J gene is used to fill in that end. The genes are TRBV6-4 and TRBJ2-3, with 7 nucleotides matching TRBD2. The CDR3 totals 15 residues. Per germline, CDR1 MRHNA and CDR2 SNTAGT. With 3 bases clipped from V and 0 bases from J, the junction kept 3 bases outside the gene matches. Partial CDR3 DNA: TGTGCCAGCAGTGAAATGGGGGGGAGCACAGATACG. Translating gives CASSEMGGSTDT. From start to end, the CDR3 is CASSEMGGSTDTQYF.

This clone was detected ten times or more. The read stops 3 residues short of the end of the CDR3; the missing end is completed from the germline J gene. This chain links TRBV6-2 or TRBV6-3 with TRBJ2-3, with TRBD2 matching over 7 bases. Trimming removed 5 bases from V and 6 bases from J; junction bases left unmatched: 5. Germline assignment: CDR1 MNHEY and CDR2 SVGEGT. The CDR3 runs 13 residues. CDR3 residues: CASSERDYDTQYF. Incomplete CDR3 DNA: TGTGCCAGCAGTGAGCGGGATTACGATACG.

There are many counts of this clone. The missing CDR3 end, 3 residues past where the read stops, is filled in from the germline J gene. The chain links TRBV29-1 to TRBJ2-7, with 10 bases that match TRBD1. The CDR3 spans 14 residues. Germline CDR1 SQVTM, CDR2 ANQGSEA. Trimming cost V 6 bases and J 2 bases; bases outside gene matches: 7. CDR3 sequence reads: CSVPSDRGPYEQYF. Incomplete CDR3 DNA: TGCAGCGTCCCTAGTGACAGGGGGCCCTACGAG.

A note on this clone: Read data end 3 residues before the CDR3 end; the end is taken from the germline J gene. The chain carries TRBV5-1 and TRBJ1-1; TRBD1 aligns across 7 bases. Germline loops: CDR1 SGHRS, CDR2 YFSETQ. Germline trimming cut 4 bases from V and 4 bases from J; bases unmatched to any gene: 16. The CDR3 consists of 17 residues. This CDR3 is CASSQFLQGPGVTEAFF. Partial CDR3 DNA: TGCGCCAGCAGCCAATTTTTACAGGGGCCGGGTGTCACTGAA.

This clone has at least ten counts. The part of the CDR3 DNA that was read is TGTGCCAGCAGCGTAGCTAGCGGGAGACCCGGGGAG. Its translation is CASSVASGRPGE. The CDR3 in its entirety is CASSVASGRPGELFF. The V call is TRBV9, the J call TRBJ2-2, with TRBD2 matching 10 bases. The read comes to an end 3 residues before the CDR3 does, leaving the germline J gene to fill in the end. This CDR3 has 15 amino acids. V lost 0 bases, J lost 6 bases, and 2 bases stayed unmatched. Germline lookup yields CDR1 SGDLS and CDR2 YYNGEE.

This clone occurred many times. The read halts 3 residues ahead of the CDR3 end, with the missing end drawn from the germline J gene. The chain recombines TRBV5-1 with TRBJ2-5; tentatively, D is TRBD1 (5 bases). The V gene lost 5 bases and the J gene lost 5 bases, with 16 bases spanning the gap. This CDR3 spans 14 amino acids. Germline V lookup: CDR1 SGHRS, CDR2 YFSETQ. CDR3 in amino acids: CASRPSGQDETQYF. The sequenced part of the CDR3 DNA is TGCGCCAGCAGACCATCAGGGCAGGATGAGACC.

In this sample, this clone turned up many times. The DNA read from the CDR3 is TGTGCCAGTAGTCAGGCGGGCACCGGGGAG. Protein: CASSQAGTGE. The entire CDR3 protein is CASSQAGTGELFF. The rearrangement uses TRBV19 and TRBJ2-2, with D perhaps TRBD2 (5 bases). With the read ending 3 residues before the CDR3 end, the germline J gene is used to fill in that end. Trimming cost V 5 bases and J 4 bases, with 8 bases left between them. The CDR3 spans 13 residues. Germline assignment: CDR1 LNHDA and CDR2 SQIVND (reference sequence).

In its sample, this clone was seen many times. Read data end 3 residues before the CDR3 end; the end is taken from the germline J gene. The chain recombines TRBV11-1 with TRBJ2-3; perhaps TRBD1 as D (6 bases). V shed 1 base and J shed 1 base, with 6 bases lying between them. The CDR3 consists of 14 residues. CDR1 SGHAT and CDR2 FQDESV come from the germline V gene (reference sequence). The CDR3 sequence: CASSLDRGTDTQYF. Partial CDR3 DNA: TGTGCCAGCAGCTTAGACAGGGGCACAGATACG. Full variable domain (remainder filled in from reference TRBV11-1 and TRBJ2-3): EAEVAQSPRYKITEKSQAVAFWCDPISGHATLYWYRQILGQGPELLVQFQDESVVDDSQLPKDRFSAERLKGVDSTLKIQPAELGDSAMYLCASSLDRGTDTQYFGPGTRLTVL.